This entry is about one T cell receptor beta chain. Antigen specificity is unknown. These data come from a study of shared clonotypes between healthy human individuals. The overall study: Each donor had three CD4 naive, three CD4 memory, two CD8 naive and one CD8 memory plate.

V was cut by 6 bases and J by 8 bases, with 22 bases left in between. This CDR3 region has 16 residues. CDR1 and CDR2 (germline): SGHTA, FQGNSA. Replicate sorted-subset PCRs were loaded with around 210 ng DNA, tens of thousands of T cell genomes. Libraries were prepared by immunoSEQ multiplex PCR; TCRdb keeps only in-frame clonotypes and omits some of them. The sample carries approximately 2,300,000 clones, 85% to 95% recorded once. The donors were adults (healthy and HIV-negative) with no recent acute infections or vaccinations. Regarding the study as a whole: Sorted-subset sequencing was shown by rarefaction to be incomplete despite large depth.

Sequenced material: naive CD4+ T cells from PBMCs. Subset in this sample: CD45RA+ positively selected. This sequence was found in a man between 18 and 29 years old in good health. Some clones in this sample may be carry-over from other donors' samples. The rearrangement joins TRBV7-2 to TRBJ2-2, with a tentative D call TRBD1 (6 bases). CDR3 DNA: TGTGCCAGCAGACCCCCCAGGGGCACGGGCCTGGGGGAGCTGTTTTTT. Amino acid sequence: CASRPPRGTGLGELFF.